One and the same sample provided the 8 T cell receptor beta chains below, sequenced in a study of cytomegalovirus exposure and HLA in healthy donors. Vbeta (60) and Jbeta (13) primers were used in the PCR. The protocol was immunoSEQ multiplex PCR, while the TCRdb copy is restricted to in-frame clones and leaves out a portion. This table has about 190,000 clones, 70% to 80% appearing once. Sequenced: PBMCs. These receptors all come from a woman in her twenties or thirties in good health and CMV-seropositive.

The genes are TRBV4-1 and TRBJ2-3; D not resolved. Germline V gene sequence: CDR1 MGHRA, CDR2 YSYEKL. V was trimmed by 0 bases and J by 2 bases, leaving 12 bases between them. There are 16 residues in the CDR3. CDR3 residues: CASSQEFPGPTDTQYF. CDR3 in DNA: TGCGCCAGCAGCCAAGAGTTTCCGGGTCCCACAGATACGCAGTATTTT.

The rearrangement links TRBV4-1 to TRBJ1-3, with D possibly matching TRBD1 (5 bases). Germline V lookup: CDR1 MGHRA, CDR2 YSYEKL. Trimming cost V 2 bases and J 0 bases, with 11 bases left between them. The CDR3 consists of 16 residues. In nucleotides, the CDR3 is TGCGCCAGCAGCCAACGACAGTTTCTCTCTGGAAACACCATATATTTT. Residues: CASSQRQFLSGNTIYF.

CDR3 sequence (DNA): TGCGCCAGCAGCTTGGTCGCAGGGGCCACTGAAGCTTTCTTT. The encoded protein is CASSLVAGATEAFF. The chain links TRBV5-1 to TRBJ1-1; a weak D match, TRBD1 (6 bases). The CDR3 contains 14 residues. V lost 0 bases and J 4 bases, leaving 10 bases between the germline ends. Germline V gene sequence: CDR1 SGHRS, CDR2 YFSETQ. The variable domain in full, with the rest retrieved from reference TRBV5-1 and TRBJ1-1, is KAGVTQTPRYLIKTRGQQVTLSCSPISGHRSVSWYQQTPGQGLQFLFEYFSETQRNKGNFPGRFSGRQFSNSRSEMNVSTLELGDSALYLCASSLVAGATEAFFGQGTRLTVV.

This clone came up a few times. As DNA, the CDR3 is TGTGCCAGCAGCTTGACCAGGACAGGGGACGAGCAGTACTTC. Translation gives CASSLTRTGDEQYF. The chain uses TRBV5-8 and TRBJ2-7; 9 nucleotides line up with TRBD1. V shed 1 base, J shed 5 bases, and the junction held 4 bases outside the gene matches. The germline V gene has CDR1 SGHTS and CDR2 YDEGEE. This CDR3 is 14 amino acids long. Using reference TRBV5-8 and TRBJ2-7 for the parts outside the CDR3, the full variable domain is EAGVTQSPTHLIKTRGQQATLRCSPISGHTSVYWYQQALGLGLQFLLWYDEGEERNRGNFPPRFSGRQFPNYSSELNVNALELEDSALYLCASSLTRTGDEQYFGPGTRLTVT.

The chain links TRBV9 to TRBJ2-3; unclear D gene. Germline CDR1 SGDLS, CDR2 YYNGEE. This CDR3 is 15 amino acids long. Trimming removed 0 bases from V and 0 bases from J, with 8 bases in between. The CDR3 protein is CASSVVSASTDTQYF. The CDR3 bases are TGTGCCAGCAGCGTAGTAAGCGCAAGCACAGATACGCAGTATTTT.

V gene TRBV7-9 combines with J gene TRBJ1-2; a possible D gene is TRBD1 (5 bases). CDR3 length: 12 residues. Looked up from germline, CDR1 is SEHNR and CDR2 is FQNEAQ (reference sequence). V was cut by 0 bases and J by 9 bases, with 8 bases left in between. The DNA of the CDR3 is TGTGCCAGCAGCTTAGCAGCGGGACGCTACACCTTC. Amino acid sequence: CASSLAAGRYTF.

DNA for the CDR3: TGTGCCAGTAGTATCTTCTCGACGGGTTCCTACGAGCAGTACTTC. Residues: CASSIFSTGSYEQYF. The chain couples TRBV19 to TRBJ2-7; D is uncertain. The germline gives CDR1 LNHDA, CDR2 SQIVND (reference sequence). CDR3 length: 15 residues. V lost 3 bases and J 1 base, leaving 13 bases between the germline ends. The whole variable domain, remainder taken from reference TRBV19 and TRBJ2-7, is DGGITQSPKYLFRKEGQNVTLSCEQNLNHDAMYWYRQDPGQGLRLIYYSQIVNDFQKGDIAEGYSVSREKKESFPLTVTSAQKNPTAFYLCASSIFSTGSYEQYFGPGTRLTVT.

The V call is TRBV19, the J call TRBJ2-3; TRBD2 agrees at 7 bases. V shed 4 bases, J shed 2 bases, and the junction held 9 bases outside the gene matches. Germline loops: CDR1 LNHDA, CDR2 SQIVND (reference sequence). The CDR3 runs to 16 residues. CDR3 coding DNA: TGTGCCAGTAGTAAAACGGGCGGGAGTATCACAGATACGCAGTATTTT. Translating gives CASSKTGGSITDTQYF.